This T cell receptor (beta chain) originates from a study of T cell responses to AZD1222 COVID-19 vaccine. Note on this clone: Its cognate antigen is unknown.

The protocol was immunoSEQ multiplex PCR, while the TCRdb copy is restricted to in-frame clones and leaves out a portion. Among about 180,000 clones listed, approximately 95% were seen once. Study-level findings and limits: At 160-218 and 743-854, vaccine-associated CD4 TCRs were dominant, and they spanned spike. Without day 14 samples, only post-peak T cell repertoires were studied. Compared with day 0, the breadth and depth of the Spike-specific TCR repertoire rose significantly after two doses of AZD1222. Clonal diversity may have been underestimated in mostly white British donors.

Germline V gene data show CDR1 as MDHEN and CDR2 as SYDVKM. V lost 5 bases to trimming and J lost 0 bases; unmatched junction nucleotides: 12. This CDR3 has 17 amino acids. The source is an adult who received the MenACWY meningococcal vaccine as a control. This material consisted of peripheral blood, taken 28 days after the second dose of the MenACWY control vaccine. V gene TRBV28 combines with J gene TRBJ2-7, with 8 bases matching TRBD1. CDR3 in DNA: TGTGCCAGCAGTAGCAGTGGGGACAGGAAATTCTCCTACGAGCAGTACTTC. Translation gives CASSSSGDRKFSYEQYF.